This T cell receptor (beta chain) was documented in a study of blood T cell repertoires in COVID-19. On the study more broadly: Material from acute and convalescent COVID-19 was sourced from the United States, Italy and Spain. T cells, B-cell-depleted T cells, or PBMCs supplied cDNA or gDNA.

Only in-frame clones appear in the TCRdb table, and some are missing; sequencing was by immunoSEQ multiplex PCR. The sample has under 75,000 clones, more than 70% seen once; the top ten hold roughly 6.3%. The CDR3 spans 15 residues. The germline CDR1 and CDR2 sequences are MGHRA and YSYEKL. Trimming shortened V by 1 base and J by 0 bases, and 7 bases separated the two germline ends. This TCR was sampled from a human donor in a cohort sampled during active COVID-19. This sequence joins TRBV4-1 and TRBJ2-1; D is unclear. The sequenced sample consisted of peripheral blood. The CDR3 DNA reads as TGCGCCAGCAGCCAAGGCGGAAGCTCCTACAATGAGCAGTTCTTC. Translating it yields CASSQGGSSYNEQFF.